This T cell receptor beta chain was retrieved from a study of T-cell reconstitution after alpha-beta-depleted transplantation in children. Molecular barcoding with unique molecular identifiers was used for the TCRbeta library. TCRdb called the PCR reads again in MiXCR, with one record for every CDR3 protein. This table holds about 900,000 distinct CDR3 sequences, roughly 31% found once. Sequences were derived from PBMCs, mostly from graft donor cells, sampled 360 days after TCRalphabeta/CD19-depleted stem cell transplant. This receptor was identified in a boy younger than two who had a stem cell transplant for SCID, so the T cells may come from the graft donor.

CDR3 residues: CASSPFRGRITEAFF. CDR3 coding DNA: TGTGCCAGCAGTCCCTTCAGGGGGCGAATCACTGAAGCTTTCTTT. J is TRBJ1-1 and V is TRBV7-2; TRBD1 matches 8 bases. This CDR3 contains 15 residues. Per the germline V gene, CDR1 is SGHTA and CDR2 is FQGNSA. Trimming cost V 6 bases and J 4 bases; bases outside gene matches: 10.